The 7 T cell receptor beta chains listed next were all sequenced from one sample in a study of blood T cell repertoires in COVID-19. The method was immunoSEQ multiplex PCR; TCRdb's version includes in-frame clones alone and lacks a portion of them. This table holds about 260,000 clones, around 82% found once. The sequenced sample consisted of peripheral blood. These receptors all come from a woman aged 50 to 60 who had recovered from COVID-19.

The chain has TRBV7-2 and TRBJ2-1; 11 positions agree with TRBD2. V trimming: 6 bases; J trimming: 0 bases; junction bases outside the gene matches: 13. Germline values: CDR1 SGHTA, CDR2 FQGNSA. This CDR3 is 19 amino acids long. The DNA of the CDR3 is TGTGCCAGCAGAGGGCCTAGCGGGGGGTCCGCCGGCTCCTACAATGAGCAGTTCTTC. Protein sequence: CASRGPSGGSAGSYNEQFF. Complete variable domain (other parts from reference TRBV7-2 and TRBJ2-1): GAGVSQSPSNKVTEKGKDVELRCDPISGHTALYWYRQSLGQGLEFLIYFQGNSAPDKSGLPSDRFSAERTGGSVSTLTIQRTQQEDSAVYLCASRGPSGGSAGSYNEQFFGPGTRLTVL.

This chain links TRBV10-3 with TRBJ1-3, with 7 bases identical to TRBD1. Trimming at V came to 10 bases and at J to 0 bases, leaving 6 bases not matched to a gene. The CDR3 runs to 14 residues. Germline loops: CDR1 ENHRY, CDR2 SYGVKD. CDR3 amino acids: CASFRDSSGNTIYF. CDR3 sequence (DNA): TGTGCCAGCTTCCGGGACAGCTCTGGAAACACCATATATTTT.

The chain recombines TRBV7-9 with TRBJ1-3; 10 nucleotides agree with TRBD1. The germline V gene encodes CDR1 SEHNR and CDR2 FQNEAQ (reference sequence). The CDR3 is 19 residues long. Unmatched junction bases numbered 11, after V lost 2 bases and J lost 1 base. CDR3 protein: CASSLKGTGASHSGNTIYF. The CDR3, as DNA: TGTGCCAGCAGCTTAAAGGGGACAGGGGCCTCCCATTCTGGAAACACCATATATTTT.

J is TRBJ1-1 and V is TRBV2; D is uncertain. V was cut by 6 bases and J by 4 bases, with 18 bases left in between. The CDR3 has 15 amino acids. Germline V gene lookup returns CDR1 SNHLY and CDR2 FYNNEI. This chain's CDR3 is CASSFYGPEGTEAFF. CDR3 coding DNA: TGTGCCAGCAGCTTCTACGGACCCGAGGGCACTGAAGCTTTCTTT.

This chain connects TRBV4-2 to TRBJ2-5; weak D call: TRBD1 (6 bases). Per germline, CDR1 LGHNA and CDR2 YNFKEQ. Trimming left V 2 bases short and J 4 bases short, with 14 bases between. The CDR3 covers 15 residues. For the CDR3, the DNA is TGTGCCAGCAGCCAATACACAGGGAGCGGAGAGACCCAGTACTTC. Amino acids: CASSQYTGSGETQYF.

This clone is a singleton in its sample. V gene TRBV7-2 combines with J gene TRBJ1-1; D is undetermined. V gave up 4 bases and J gave up 4 bases, with 10 bases separating them. CDR1 is SGHTA and CDR2 is FQGNSA in the germline V gene. The CDR3 contains 13 residues. The CDR3 bases are TGTGCCAGCAGCTCCTCCCCGGTCACTGAAGCTTTCTTT. Its protein is CASSSSPVTEAFF.

The chain couples TRBV12-3 or TRBV12-4 to TRBJ2-7, with TRBD1 as a possible D gene (6 bases). Trimming took off 3 bases at V and 3 bases at J, with 9 bases between the two ends. The CDR3 totals 13 residues. CDR3 sequence: CASSFARGYEQYF. The CDR3, as DNA: TGTGCCAGCAGTTTCGCCAGGGGCTACGAGCAGTACTTC.